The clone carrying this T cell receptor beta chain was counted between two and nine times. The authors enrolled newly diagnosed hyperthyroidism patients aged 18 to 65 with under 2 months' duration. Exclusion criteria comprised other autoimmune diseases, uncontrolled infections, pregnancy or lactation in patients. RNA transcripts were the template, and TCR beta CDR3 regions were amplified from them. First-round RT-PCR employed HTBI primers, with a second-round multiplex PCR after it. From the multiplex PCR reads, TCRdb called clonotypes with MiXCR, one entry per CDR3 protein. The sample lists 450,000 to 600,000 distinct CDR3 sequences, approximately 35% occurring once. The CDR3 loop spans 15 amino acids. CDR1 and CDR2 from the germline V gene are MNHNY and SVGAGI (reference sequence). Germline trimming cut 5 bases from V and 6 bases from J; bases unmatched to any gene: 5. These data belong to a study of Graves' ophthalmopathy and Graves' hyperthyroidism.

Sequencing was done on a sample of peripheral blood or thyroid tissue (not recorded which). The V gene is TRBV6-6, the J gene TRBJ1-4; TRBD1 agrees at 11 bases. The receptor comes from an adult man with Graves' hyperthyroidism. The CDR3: CASSRTGGVDEKLFF. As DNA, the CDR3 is TGTGCCAGCAGTCGGACAGGGGGCGTCGATGAAAAACTGTTTTTT.